There are a few counts of the clone carrying this TCR beta chain. This sample is part of a study of patients and donors after allogeneic stem cell transplantation. V lost 5 bases and J lost 6; bases outside the gene matches: 6. The CDR3 loop spans 14 amino acids. The V gene's germline CDR1 is SQVTM and CDR2 ANQGSEA. TCRdb fed the RT-PCR reads into MiXCR, producing one record per CDR3 protein. The profile shows approximately 410,000 distinct CDR3 sequences, 16% of them singletons. The rearrangement joins TRBV29-1 to TRBJ2-7; 14 nucleotides line up with TRBD2. This receptor was identified in a human donor who was either an allogeneic HSCT recipient or a stem cell or donor lymphocyte infusion donor (not recorded which). It is not recorded whose cells these are; they may come from a transplant donor. The sample was blood, either unsorted or a sorted T cell fraction (not recorded which). The CDR3 spells CSVNPGLAGVEQYF. The CDR3, as DNA: TGCAGCGTTAACCCGGGACTAGCGGGAGTCGAGCAGTACTTC.